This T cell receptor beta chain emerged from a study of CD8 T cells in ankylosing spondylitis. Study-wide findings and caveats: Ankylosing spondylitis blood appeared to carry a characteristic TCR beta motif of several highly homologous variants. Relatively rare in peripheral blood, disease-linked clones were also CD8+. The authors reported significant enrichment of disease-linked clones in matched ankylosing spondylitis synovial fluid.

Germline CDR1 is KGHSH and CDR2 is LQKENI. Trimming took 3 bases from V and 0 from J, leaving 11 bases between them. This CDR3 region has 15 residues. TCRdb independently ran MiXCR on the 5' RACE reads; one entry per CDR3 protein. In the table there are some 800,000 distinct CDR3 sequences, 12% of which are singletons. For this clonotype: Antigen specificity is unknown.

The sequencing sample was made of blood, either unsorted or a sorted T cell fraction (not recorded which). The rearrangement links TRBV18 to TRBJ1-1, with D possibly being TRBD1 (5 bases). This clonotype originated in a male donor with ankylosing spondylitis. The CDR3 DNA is TGTGCCAGCTCACCTTACAGGTACGTGAACACTGAAGCTTTCTTT. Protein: CASSPYRYVNTEAFF.